The 29 T cell receptor beta chains listed next were all sequenced from one sample in a study of cytomegalovirus exposure and HLA in healthy donors. A multiplex PCR was run with 60 Vbeta primers and 13 Jbeta primers. Data came from immunoSEQ multiplex PCR; TCRdb stores just in-frame clones and leaves some out. This table holds 90,000 to 150,000 clones, roughly 80% found once. The sample taken for sequencing was PBMCs. Receptor source: a man aged 45 to 65 in good health and CMV-seropositive.

V and J are TRBV19 and TRBJ2-1; TRBD1 aligns across 9 bases. CDR1 LNHDA and CDR2 SQIVND come from the germline V gene (reference sequence). Germline trimming cut 1 base from V and 4 bases from J; bases unmatched to any gene: 2. This CDR3 has 15 residues. The CDR3 DNA follows: TGTGCCAGTAGTATAGGGGGGACAGGGTACAATGAGCAGTTCTTC. It specifies CASSIGGTGYNEQFF.

V and J are TRBV2 and TRBJ1-5; perhaps TRBD1 as D (6 bases). V was trimmed by 4 bases and J by 5 bases, leaving 18 bases between them. This CDR3 has 16 amino acids. The germline V gene encodes CDR1 SNHLY and CDR2 FYNNEI. The CDR3 DNA sequence: TGTGCCAGCAGTGGGGGGCCTTTAGCCCTTTATCAGCCCCAGCATTTT. Encoded protein: CASSGGPLALYQPQHF. Filled out from reference TRBV2 and TRBJ1-5, the complete variable domain reads EPEVTQTPSHQVTQMGQEVILRCVPISNHLYFYWYRQILGQKVEFLVSFYNNEISEKSEIFDDQFSVERPDGSNFTLKIRSTKLEDSAMYFCASSGGPLALYQPQHFGDGTRLSIL.

The rearrangement uses TRBV5-1 and TRBJ2-3; 7 nucleotides match TRBD1. V gave up 3 bases and J gave up 4 bases; unmatched junction bases: 11. The germline V gene encodes CDR1 SGHRS and CDR2 YFSETQ. The CDR3 spans 16 residues. This chain's CDR3 is CASSWQGQTRADTQYF. DNA of the CDR3: TGCGCCAGCAGCTGGCAGGGACAGACTCGCGCAGATACGCAGTATTTT.

This clone was found a few times. The CDR3 reads CATSRASTEPARLFF. In nucleotides, the CDR3 is TGTGCCACCAGCAGAGCTTCGACGGAGCCTGCTCGACTGTTTTTT. The chain uses TRBV15 and TRBJ1-4; D gene unclear. Germline loops: CDR1 LNHNV, CDR2 YYDKDF (reference sequence). The CDR3 consists of 15 residues. With 1 base removed from V and 13 bases from J, the gap between germline ends came to 19 bases.

This clone was seen only once. The gene calls are TRBV19 and TRBJ2-5; perhaps TRBD2 as D (6 bases). The CDR3 spans 11 residues. The germline V gene encodes CDR1 LNHDA and CDR2 SQIVND (reference sequence). Trimming took off 11 bases at V and 0 bases at J, with 7 bases between the two ends. CDR3 nucleotide sequence: TGTGCCGCGGGGCACCAAGAGACCCAGTACTTC. Protein product: CAAGHQETQYF.

The V call is TRBV7-9, the J call TRBJ1-6; D call uncertain. Germline CDR1 reads SEHNR; CDR2 reads FQNEAQ (reference sequence). CDR3 length equals 15 residues. Trimming pared 1 base from V and 10 bases from J, leaving 14 bases between. DNA of the CDR3: TGTGCCAGCAGCTTAGTGGAGGGTGGGTGGTCACCCCTCCACTTT. Translation: CASSLVEGGWSPLHF.

V gene TRBV5-1 combines with J gene TRBJ2-3; 9 nucleotides match TRBD2. CDR3 length: 14 residues. V trimming: 4 bases; J trimming: 4 bases; junction bases outside the gene matches: 4. Germline values: CDR1 SGHRS, CDR2 YFSETQ. Here the CDR3 reads CASSPAGGSDTQYF. The DNA for the CDR3 is TGCGCCAGCAGCCCGGCGGGGGGGTCAGATACGCAGTATTTT.

The chain recombines TRBV6-1 with TRBJ1-5; 9 nucleotides match TRBD1. The CDR3 has 15 residues. Germline V lookup: CDR1 MNHNS, CDR2 SASEGT. The junction had 3 bases not matched to a gene; V was cut back by 5 bases and J by 1 base. CDR3 DNA sequence: TGTGCCAGCAGTATACAGGGGGCGAGCAATCAGCCCCAGCATTTT. Its protein is CASSIQGASNQPQHF.

The chain recombines TRBV6-1 with TRBJ2-7; a possible D gene is TRBD2 (5 bases). This CDR3 is built from 14 residues. V was cut by 1 base and J by 0 bases, with 7 bases left in between. The V gene's germline CDR1 is MNHNS and CDR2 SASEGT. The CDR3 loop reads CASSEGGSSYEQYF. As DNA, the CDR3 is TGTGCCAGCAGTGAAGGAGGGAGCTCCTACGAGCAGTACTTC.

The chain has TRBV14 and TRBJ2-7, with D perhaps matching TRBD1 (5 bases). The CDR3 is made up of 15 amino acids. The V gene lost 6 bases and the J gene lost 6 bases, with 21 bases spanning the gap. The germline gives CDR1 SGHDN, CDR2 FVKESK. This CDR3 is CASSQAAGQKPEQYF. Written as DNA, the CDR3 is TGTGCCAGCAGTCAGGCAGCAGGGCAAAAACCCGAGCAGTACTTC.

In its sample, this clone was seen once. The chain recombines TRBV4-1 with TRBJ1-6, with D hard to call. CDR3 length equals 17 residues. Trimming took 1 base from V and 9 from J, leaving 19 bases between them. Germline V CDR1 and CDR2: MGHRA, YSYEKL. CDR3 nucleotides: TGCGCCAGCAGCCAAGGGCCCCCCCCAGGCACACGTTCACCCCTCCACTTT. Its protein is CASSQGPPPGTRSPLHF.

This clone was detected only a few times. This chain connects TRBV11-2 to TRBJ2-3; 8 bases are shared with TRBD2. CDR1 is SGHAT and CDR2 is FQNNGV in the germline V gene. J lost 3 bases, V lost 3 bases, and 11 bases had no gene match. CDR3 length: 17 residues. CDR3 protein: CASSFHLAGLGTDTQYF. CDR3 in DNA: TGTGCCAGCAGCTTCCATTTAGCGGGACTTGGTACAGATACGCAGTATTTT.

This clone was seen only a few times. This chain links TRBV5-1 with TRBJ2-1; a possible D gene is TRBD2 (5 bases). The CDR3 has 15 amino acids. The V and J ends lost 3 bases and 1 base respectively, with 11 bases between them. CDR1 is SGHRS and CDR2 is YFSETQ in the germline V gene. The CDR3 DNA reads as TGCGCCAGCAGCTCGGGGTCGTCATCCTACAATGAGCAGTTCTTC. Its protein is CASSSGSSSYNEQFF.

The chain carries TRBV5-4 and TRBJ1-3; TRBD1 matches at 7 bases. CDR1 and CDR2 from the germline V gene are SGHNT and YYREEE (reference sequence). The CDR3 runs 16 residues. V lost 0 bases, J lost 1 base, and 4 bases stayed unmatched. CDR3 bases: TGTGCCAGCAGCTTGGGAGGGGGCGCTTCTGGAAACACCATATATTTT. It is translated as CASSLGGGASGNTIYF.

V and J are TRBV5-1 and TRBJ1-5; D gene ambiguous. Trimming took 3 bases from V and 0 from J, leaving 13 bases between them. This CDR3 spans 16 amino acids. Germline V gene sequence: CDR1 SGHRS, CDR2 YFSETQ. This CDR3 is CASSSPRRASNQPQHF. CDR3 sequence (DNA): TGCGCCAGCAGCTCCCCGCGGCGTGCTAGCAATCAGCCCCAGCATTTT. Filled out from reference TRBV5-1 and TRBJ1-5, the complete variable domain reads KAGVTQTPRYLIKTRGQQVTLSCSPISGHRSVSWYQQTPGQGLQFLFEYFSETQRNKGNFPGRFSGRQFSNSRSEMNVSTLELGDSALYLCASSSPRRASNQPQHFGDGTRLSIL.

This clone occurred a few times. This sequence joins TRBV7-3 and TRBJ2-2, with TRBD2 matching over 7 bases. This CDR3 region has 16 residues. Germline CDR1 and CDR2: SGHTA and FQGTGA. With V trimmed by 5 bases and J by 0 bases, 6 bases remained unmatched. Here the CDR3 DNA reads TGTGCCAGCAGCCCTACCGGGACTACGAACACCGGGGAGCTGTTTTTT. Its translation is CASSPTGTTNTGELFF.

The genes are TRBV5-1 and TRBJ2-3; D uncertain. This CDR3 comprises 14 residues. CDR1 and CDR2 from the germline V gene are SGHRS and YFSETQ. The germline V and J ends were trimmed by 0 bases and 6 bases, with 11 bases remaining between them. The chain's CDR3 is CASSLEAVGDTQYF. Here the CDR3 DNA reads TGCGCCAGCAGCTTGGAGGCGGTTGGTGATACGCAGTATTTT.

The chain is built from TRBV2 and TRBJ1-5; D is unresolved. CDR1 and CDR2 (germline): SNHLY, FYNNEI. Trimming shortened V by 7 bases and J by 6 bases, and 10 bases separated the two germline ends. The CDR3 runs 12 residues. DNA for the CDR3: TGTGCCAGCAACCGTCCTAGTCAGCCCCAGCATTTT. Its protein product is CASNRPSQPQHF.

The J gene is TRBJ2-7, the V gene TRBV10-3; 12 nucleotides agree with TRBD2. Germline V CDR1 and CDR2: ENHRY, SYGVKD. The CDR3 contains 14 residues. V shed 6 bases and J 6 bases; nucleotides not matched to a gene: 6. CDR3 in DNA: TGTGCCATCAGGGCTAGCGGGAGGGAGGGCGAGCAGTACTTC. Its translation: CAIRASGREGEQYF.

The rearrangement joins TRBV6-5 to TRBJ1-6; a weak D match, TRBD1 (5 bases). CDR3 length equals 13 residues. The V gene's germline CDR1 is MNHEY and CDR2 SVGAGI. Trimming pared 4 bases from V and 9 bases from J, leaving 10 bases between. The CDR3, as DNA: TGTGCCAGCAGTTTCAGGGTCGGTTCACCCCTCCACTTT. It translates to CASSFRVGSPLHF.

This clone has only a few counts. The CDR3 sequence: CAWSGTSGNIQYF. The CDR3, as DNA: TGTGCCTGGAGCGGGACTAGCGGAAACATTCAGTACTTC. V and J are TRBV30 and TRBJ2-4; 11 bases match TRBD2. V lost 3 bases, J lost 6 bases, and 1 base stayed unmatched. The CDR3 is made up of 13 amino acids. In germline, CDR1 is GTSNPN, CDR2 SVGIG (reference sequence).

This clone was counted once. Here the CDR3 DNA reads TGTGCCAGCAGCTTCCGACAGGGGGGTGAAAAACTGTTTTTT. It codes for CASSFRQGGEKLFF. The J gene is TRBJ1-4, the V gene TRBV7-6, with TRBD1 matching 9 bases. Trimming removed 3 bases from V and 7 bases from J; junction bases left unmatched: 3. The CDR3 is made up of 14 amino acids. From germline, CDR1 is SGHVS and CDR2 FNYEAQ.

The V call is TRBV2, the J call TRBJ1-5; D unresolved. The V gene lost 5 bases and the J gene lost 2 bases, with 10 bases spanning the gap. Germline-derived CDR1 and CDR2 are SNHLY and FYNNEI. The CDR3 is 14 amino acids. The chain's CDR3 is CASSPETGNQPQHF. In DNA form, the CDR3 reads TGTGCCAGCAGTCCAGAAACAGGCAATCAGCCCCAGCATTTT.

J is TRBJ2-7 and V is TRBV30; 10 bases match TRBD1. Germline values: CDR1 GTSNPN, CDR2 SVGIG (reference sequence). With V trimmed by 3 bases and J by 3 bases, 8 bases remained unmatched. The CDR3 spans 15 residues. The DNA of the CDR3 is TGTGCCTGGAGCCTTCCTGACAGGGGGCTCTACGAGCAGTACTTC. Amino acids: CAWSLPDRGLYEQYF.

The chain is built from TRBV19 and TRBJ2-2; D unclear. This CDR3 contains 14 residues. The germline V and J ends were trimmed by 2 bases and 5 bases, with 9 bases remaining between them. CDR1 is LNHDA and CDR2 is SQIVND in the germline V gene (reference sequence). CDR3 amino acids: CASSISRSTGELFF. The CDR3, as DNA: TGTGCCAGTAGTATATCTCGCAGTACCGGGGAGCTGTTTTTT.

CDR3 sequence (DNA): TGTGCCAGCAGTGGCCGACAGGGGCGAGAGACCCAGTACTTC. It translates to CASSGRQGRETQYF. V and J are TRBV6-6 and TRBJ2-5; 8 positions match TRBD1. Germline values: CDR1 MNHNY, CDR2 SVGAGI (reference sequence). V gave up 5 bases and J gave up 4 bases; unmatched junction bases: 6. This CDR3 is 14 amino acids long.

The V gene is TRBV29-1, the J gene TRBJ1-2; the D gene is possibly TRBD1 (6 bases). This CDR3 is 14 amino acids long. The ends were cut back, 1 base at V and 4 bases at J, with 13 bases in the middle. From germline, CDR1 is SQVTM and CDR2 ANQGSEA. The CDR3 DNA is TGCAGCGTTGAAGTACAGGGTAAGGCCTATGGCTACACCTTC. Translated, it gives CSVEVQGKAYGYTF.

This rearrangement joins TRBV5-6 to TRBJ2-2; D is unresolved. The germline gives CDR1 SGHDT, CDR2 YYEEEE. CDR3 size: 15 residues. Trimming stripped 0 bases from V and 7 bases from J, with 13 bases between. CDR3: CASSLGQVGDGELFF. CDR3 nucleotides: TGTGCCAGCAGCTTGGGGCAGGTCGGTGACGGGGAGCTGTTTTTT.

CDR3 in amino acids: CASSSLPGQGGTEAFF. The DNA for the CDR3 is TGCGCCAGCAGCTCCCTCCCCGGGCAGGGTGGGACTGAAGCTTTCTTT. This chain joins TRBV5-1 and TRBJ1-1; weak D call: TRBD1 (5 bases). The CDR3 length is 16 residues. The ends were cut back, 3 bases at V and 5 bases at J, with 20 bases in the middle. The germline V gene encodes CDR1 SGHRS and CDR2 YFSETQ.